This T cell receptor beta chain was recovered during a study of T-cell reconstitution after alpha-beta-depleted transplantation in children. The CDR3 length is 9 residues. The trim removed 9 bases at V and 16 bases at J, leaving 5 bases unmatched. Germline V gene sequence: CDR1 ENHRY, CDR2 SYGVKD. This clonotype appeared many times. The authors prepared the TCRbeta library with unique molecular identifiers. MiXCR was run by TCRdb on the PCR reads, yielding one entry per CDR3 protein. The sample yields about 610,000 distinct CDR3 sequences, 10% seen once. The V and J genes are TRBV10-3 and TRBJ2-4, with 8 bases aligning to TRBD1. This sample comprised PBMCs from the stem cell graft donor, obtained from the stem cell graft. This sequence originates from a human donor who donated a stem cell graft to a child with acute myeloid leukemia. CDR3 sequence reads: CAIDRGLYF. CDR3 in DNA: TGTGCCATAGACAGGGGACTTTACTTC.